One sample yielded the 9 T cell receptor beta chains listed below, sequenced in a study of blood T cell repertoires in COVID-19. Clones were read by immunoSEQ multiplex PCR, and TCRdb kept only the in-frame ones, dropping some. This table has 200,000 to 250,000 clones, 88% appearing once. Source material: PBMCs or T cells enriched from blood (not recorded which). Receptor source: a woman younger than 45 who had recovered from COVID-19.

V usage is TRBV4-3 and J usage is TRBJ1-5; possible D gene TRBD1, 5 bases. CDR1 and CDR2 from the germline V gene are LGHNA and YSLEER. The CDR3 loop spans 16 amino acids. V was clipped by 1 base and J by 0 bases, with 10 bases between them. The chain's CDR3 is CASSQGVGDSNQPQHF. The CDR3 DNA follows: TGCGCCAGCAGCCAAGGAGTAGGGGATAGCAATCAGCCCCAGCATTTT.

CDR3 sequence: CASSFTVFGNTIYF. The CDR3 region has the DNA TGTGCCAGCAGCTTCACAGTGTTTGGAAACACCATATATTTT. The V call is TRBV7-9, the J call TRBJ1-3; D gene uncertain. CDR1 is SEHNR, CDR2 FQNEAQ, per germline (reference sequence). CDR3 length equals 14 residues. Deletions cut 3 bases from V and 3 bases from J, with 9 bases between.

V usage is TRBV19 and J usage is TRBJ1-1; no definite D call. Germline V CDR1 and CDR2: LNHDA, SQIVND (reference sequence). V shed 7 bases and J shed 2 bases, with 8 bases lying between them. This CDR3 has 12 residues. In nucleotides, the CDR3 is TGTGCCAGTATTTTCGGTAACACTGAAGCTTTCTTT. This sequence encodes CASIFGNTEAFF.

This clone was counted a few times. This sequence joins TRBV29-1 and TRBJ1-3, with D perhaps TRBD1 (5 bases). V lost 4 bases and J 0 bases, leaving 7 bases between the germline ends. This CDR3 has 13 amino acids. Germline V CDR1 and CDR2: SQVTM, ANQGSEA. CDR3 residues: CSVGGSSGNTIYF. CDR3 coding DNA: TGCAGCGTTGGGGGCAGCTCTGGAAACACCATATATTTT.

This clone came up once. CDR3: CASAGTPGNQPQHF. Written as DNA, the CDR3 is TGTGCCAGTGCCGGGACACCAGGCAATCAGCCCCAGCATTTT. The V call is TRBV19, the J call TRBJ1-5, with D possibly being TRBD1 (6 bases). CDR3 length equals 14 residues. From germline, CDR1 is LNHDA and CDR2 SQIVND (reference sequence). The ends were cut back, 8 bases at V and 2 bases at J, with 13 bases in the middle.

The CDR3 DNA sequence: TGTGCCAGCAGCGGCCGGAAGGGGCTGGGGGAAAAACTGTTTTTT. It encodes CASSGRKGLGEKLFF. The chain carries TRBV27 and TRBJ1-4; tentative D call: TRBD1 (5 bases). The CDR3 runs 15 residues. Germline values: CDR1 MNHEY, CDR2 SMNVEV (reference sequence). Trimming cost V 6 bases and J 8 bases, with 19 bases left between them.

The chain carries TRBV4-3 and TRBJ2-1; 9 nucleotides agree with TRBD2. The CDR3 has 15 residues. The V gene's germline CDR1 is LGHNA and CDR2 YSLEER. The V gene end was trimmed by 0 bases and the J gene end by 6 bases; junction bases not matched to a gene: 3. In DNA form, the CDR3 reads TGCGCCAGCAGCCAAGATTCTAGCGGGGTCAATGAGCAGTTCTTC. It encodes CASSQDSSGVNEQFF.

This chain uses TRBV19 with TRBJ1-3; 9 bases line up with TRBD1. CDR1 and CDR2 from the germline V gene are LNHDA and SQIVND (reference sequence). This CDR3 has 14 amino acids. The junction had 8 bases not matched to a gene; V was cut back by 5 bases and J by 9 bases. The CDR3 coding sequence is TGTGCCAGTAGTCCCCGGGACAGGGACCGCACCATATATTTT. Its protein is CASSPRDRDRTIYF.

This clone has just one count. J is TRBJ1-2 and V is TRBV9, with TRBD1 as a possible D gene (6 bases). V gave up 3 bases and J gave up 4 bases, with 19 bases separating them. The CDR3 is made up of 16 amino acids. Germline-derived CDR1 and CDR2 are SGDLS and YYNGEE. CDR3 sequence: CASSEGDKSSFYGYTF. In nucleotides, the CDR3 is TGTGCCAGCAGCGAGGGGGACAAAAGCTCCTTCTATGGCTACACCTTC.